The 17 T cell receptor beta chains below all came from one sample that was sequenced in a study of T-cell memory formation after mild COVID-19. MiXCR, applied by TCRdb to the 5' RACE reads, yields one record per CDR3 protein. This repertoire shows about 560,000 distinct CDR3 sequences, more than 15% found once; its top ten account for around 12%. Specimen: PBMCs or a T cell subset sorted from them (not recorded which). These receptor sequences come from an adult woman who had mild COVID-19 (a few samples of this study predate the infection). Cell type and time point are not known.

V is TRBV20-1 and J is TRBJ2-6; D call uncertain. Germline V lookup: CDR1 DFQATT, CDR2 SNEGSKA (reference sequence). The CDR3 covers 17 residues. Trimming took 0 bases from V and 0 from J, leaving 12 bases between them. CDR3 sequence: CSARDLGFFSGANVLTF. The CDR3 coding sequence is TGCAGTGCTAGAGATCTCGGGTTTTTCTCTGGGGCCAACGTCCTGACTTTC.

This chain joins TRBV20-1 and TRBJ1-3; D gene unclear. Per the germline V gene, CDR1 is DFQATT and CDR2 is SNEGSKA (reference sequence). Trimming pared 1 base from V and 6 bases from J, leaving 10 bases between. The CDR3 consists of 13 residues. CDR3 loop: CSARAGVENTIYF. The CDR3 DNA is TGCAGTGCTAGAGCGGGCGTAGAAAACACCATATATTTT.

The V call is TRBV27, the J call TRBJ1-2; 8 positions agree with TRBD1. CDR1 and CDR2 (germline): MNHEY, SMNVEV (reference sequence). V lost 3 bases, J lost 8 bases, and 8 bases stayed unmatched. CDR3 length equals 14 residues. CDR3 sequence reads: CASSFSDRVQGYTF. DNA for the CDR3: TGTGCCAGCAGTTTCTCGGACAGGGTTCAAGGCTACACCTTC.

This clonotype came up a few times. This chain joins TRBV4-1 and TRBJ1-6; unclear D gene. This CDR3 comprises 14 residues. Germline lookup yields CDR1 MGHRA and CDR2 YSYEKL. V lost 5 bases and J lost 5, with 10 bases in between. CDR3 residues: CASSSWEDNSPLHF. In DNA form, the CDR3 reads TGCGCCAGCAGCTCCTGGGAGGATAATTCACCCCTCCACTTT.

This clonotype occurred a few times. The chain couples TRBV25-1 to TRBJ2-1; no definite D call. The CDR3 runs 13 residues. Trimming took off 6 bases at V and 13 bases at J, with 19 bases between the two ends. The germline gives CDR1 MGHDK, CDR2 SYGVNS. The CDR3 sequence is CASSSTPSLYQFF. The CDR3 coding sequence is TGTGCCAGCAGCTCCACACCGAGCCTTTATCAGTTCTTC.

This chain links TRBV4-3 with TRBJ2-3; D gene uncertain. Germline V gene lookup returns CDR1 LGHNA and CDR2 YSLEER. V lost 1 base and J 2 bases, leaving 13 bases between the germline ends. The CDR3 has 16 amino acids. The CDR3 is CASSQGPSPDTDTQYF. DNA for the CDR3: TGCGCCAGCAGCCAAGGCCCTTCCCCAGACACAGATACGCAGTATTTT.

This clonotype turned up a few times. This chain connects TRBV5-1 to TRBJ1-1, with 7 bases fitting TRBD1. The CDR3 totals 17 residues. With V trimmed by 5 bases and J by 0 bases, 13 bases remained unmatched. Germline-derived CDR1 and CDR2 are SGHRS and YFSETQ. CDR3 residues: CASRPTGVRGMNTEAFF. The CDR3 DNA reads TGCGCCAGCAGACCCACAGGGGTAAGGGGAATGAACACTGAAGCTTTCTTT.

The rearrangement uses TRBV19 and TRBJ2-7, with D unresolved. This CDR3 is built from 15 residues. Trimming removed 6 bases at V and 2 bases at J, with 17 bases between. Germline values: CDR1 LNHDA, CDR2 SQIVND (reference sequence). The CDR3 sequence is CASSPDGGNPYEQYF. In DNA form, the CDR3 reads TGTGCCAGTAGCCCCGATGGTGGAAACCCCTACGAGCAGTACTTC.

This clonotype was detected a few times. V is TRBV5-4 and J is TRBJ1-2; unclear D gene. The CDR3 contains 12 residues. V lost 0 bases and J 8 bases, leaving 8 bases between the germline ends. Germline CDR1 SGHNT, CDR2 YYREEE (reference sequence). The CDR3 reads CASSLDREGYTF. In DNA form, the CDR3 reads TGTGCCAGCAGCTTGGATAGGGAGGGCTACACCTTC.

This clonotype was seen only a few times. The chain carries TRBV19 and TRBJ2-3, with D perhaps TRBD2 (6 bases). CDR1 and CDR2 from the germline V gene are LNHDA and SQIVND (reference sequence). V was shortened by 8 bases and J by 4 bases, with 22 bases between the two germline ends. This CDR3 is built from 16 residues. Here the CDR3 reads CASSFGGSGVADTQYF. The CDR3 coding sequence is TGTGCCAGTTCTTTCGGTGGGTCGGGGGTGGCAGATACGCAGTATTTT.

This clonotype turned up a few times. The chain combines TRBV2 with TRBJ1-5; D remains unclear. Germline values: CDR1 SNHLY, CDR2 FYNNEI. V lost 6 bases, J lost 0 bases, and 3 bases lay in between. The CDR3 totals 12 residues. The CDR3 bases are TGTGCCAGCAGAGTTAGCAATCAGCCCCAGCATTTT. Protein: CASRVSNQPQHF.

This clonotype was seen only a few times. J is TRBJ1-1 and V is TRBV11-2; TRBD1 matches 7 bases. The CDR3 runs to 16 residues. The junction had 12 bases not matched to a gene; V was cut back by 7 bases and J by 1 base. Germline loops: CDR1 SGHAT, CDR2 FQNNGV. CDR3 residues: CASTYTLQGPNTEAFF. As DNA, the CDR3 is TGTGCCAGCACCTACACCCTACAGGGGCCGAACACTGAAGCTTTCTTT.

The chain links TRBV11-3 to TRBJ2-2; D unresolved. V lost 3 bases, J lost 4 bases, and 9 bases lay in between. This CDR3 has 14 amino acids. From germline, CDR1 is SGHNT and CDR2 YENEEA. CDR3 sequence: CASSFGLGTGELFF. The CDR3 DNA reads as TGTGCCAGCAGCTTCGGTCTTGGCACCGGGGAGCTGTTTTTT.

This clonotype was counted between two and nine times. The germline gene is not matched at one end of the junction; a read error may be the cause. V gene TRBV20-1 combines with J gene TRBJ2-1; 7 nucleotides match TRBD1. This CDR3 has 12 residues. Germline CDR1 DFQATT, CDR2 SNEGSKA (reference sequence). CDR3 in amino acids: CSAQGDGRNLVF. The CDR3 nucleotides are TGCAGTGCTCAGGGGGACGGACGGAATTTGGTCTTC.

The chain uses TRBV12-3 or TRBV12-4 and TRBJ2-7; 8 bases agree with TRBD1. The CDR3 extends over 14 amino acids. After removal of 6 bases from V and 6 bases from J, the junction contained 10 bases not matched to a gene. The CDR3 region is CASRRTGIFGEQYF. The CDR3 DNA is TGTGCCAGCAGGCGGACAGGGATTTTTGGCGAGCAGTACTTC.

This clonotype was observed a handful of times. J is TRBJ2-7 and V is TRBV12-3 or TRBV12-4; D is uncertain. CDR3 length: 12 residues. Trimming took off 6 bases at V and 2 bases at J, with 8 bases between the two ends. The CDR3 coding sequence is TGTGCCAGCAGCTGTTTCGCCTACGAGCAGTACTTC. It codes for CASSCFAYEQYF.

This rearrangement joins TRBV29-1 to TRBJ1-6; possibly TRBD1 for D (5 bases). Germline V lookup: CDR1 SQVTM, CDR2 ANQGSEA. The CDR3 has 13 residues. V lost 4 bases and J lost 6, with 10 bases in between. CDR3 sequence (DNA): TGCAGCGTTGGGGACGGAGTTAATTCACCCCTCCACTTT. Residues: CSVGDGVNSPLHF.